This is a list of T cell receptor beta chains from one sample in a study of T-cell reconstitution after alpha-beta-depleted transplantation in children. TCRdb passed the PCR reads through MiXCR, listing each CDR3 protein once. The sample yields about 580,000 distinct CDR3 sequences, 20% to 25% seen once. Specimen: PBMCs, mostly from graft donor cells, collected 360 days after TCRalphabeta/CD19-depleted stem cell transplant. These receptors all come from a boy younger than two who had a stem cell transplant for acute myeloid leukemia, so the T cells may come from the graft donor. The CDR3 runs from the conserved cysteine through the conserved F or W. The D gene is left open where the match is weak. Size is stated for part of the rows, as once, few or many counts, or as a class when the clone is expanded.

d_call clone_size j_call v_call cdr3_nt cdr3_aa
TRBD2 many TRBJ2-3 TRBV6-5 TGTGCCAGCAGTTACCACGGACTAGCGGGGGAAGATACGCAGTATTTT CASSYHGLAGEDTQYF
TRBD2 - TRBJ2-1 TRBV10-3 TGTGCCATCAGTGAGTCGATACGCGTAGCGGGGGGGAACAATGAGCAGTTCTTC CAISESIRVAGGNNEQFF
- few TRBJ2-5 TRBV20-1 TGCAGTGCTATTCGGCGGGGAGGGGGAAAAGAGACCCAGTACTTC CSAIRRGGGKETQYF
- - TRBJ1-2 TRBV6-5 TGTGCCAGCAGTCGGCTAGGCGGGGTAGTGCTCTATGGCTACACCTTC CASSRLGGVVLYGYTF
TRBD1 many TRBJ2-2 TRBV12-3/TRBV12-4 TGTGCCAGCAGCAAGGACAGGTCGAACACCGGGGAGCTGTTTTTT CASSKDRSNTGELFF
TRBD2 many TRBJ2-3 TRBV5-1 TGCGCCAGCAGTTCGCGGGGGGCCGGTCGGGCCACAGATACGCAGTATTTT CASSSRGAGRATDTQYF
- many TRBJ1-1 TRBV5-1 TGCGCCAGCAGCTTGGCGTCCCCCCGGACAGCCAAGAATGAAGCTTTCTTT CASSLASPRTAKNEAFF
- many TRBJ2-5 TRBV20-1 TGCAGTGCTAGATCCATGGGGGAGACCCAGTACTTC CSARSMGETQYF
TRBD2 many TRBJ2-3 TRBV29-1 TGCAGCGTCGCCGGGACTAGCCGAGACGCGCAGTATTTT CSVAGTSRDAQYF
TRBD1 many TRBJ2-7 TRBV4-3 TGCGCCAGCAGCCAAGATAATGACAGGGGCGAGCAGTACTTC CASSQDNDRGEQYF
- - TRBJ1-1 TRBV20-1 TGCAGTGCTAGAGGGGACTCCCTGAACACTGAAGCTTTCTTT CSARGDSLNTEAFF
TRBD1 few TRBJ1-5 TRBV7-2 TGTGCCAGCAGCTTTTCCGGGACAGCGTACAATCAGCCCCAGCATTTT CASSFSGTAYNQPQHF
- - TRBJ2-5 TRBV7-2 TGTGCCAGCAGCCCGATAAGGGGGGGAGGAGAGACCCAGTACTTC CASSPIRGGGETQYF
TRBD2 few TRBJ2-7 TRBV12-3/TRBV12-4 TGTGCCAGCAGCCTGACTAGCGGGGTTGACGAGCAGTACTTC CASSLTSGVDEQYF
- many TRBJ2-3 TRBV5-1 TGCGCCAGCAGGCAAGGACATCCTAGCACAGATACGCAGTATTTT CASRQGHPSTDTQYF
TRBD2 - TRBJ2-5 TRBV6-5 TGTGCCAGCAGTTCTGTAGCGGGGGGGGAAGAGACCCAGTACTTC CASSSVAGGEETQYF
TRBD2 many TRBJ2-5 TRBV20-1 TGCAGTGCCGGGGGGACCTTTCAAGAGACCCAGTACTTC CSAGGTFQETQYF
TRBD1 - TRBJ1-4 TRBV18 TGTGCCAGCTCACCCGGGACAGCAACTAATGAAAAACTGTTTTTT CASSPGTATNEKLFF